This is a list of T cell receptor beta chains from one sample in a study of T cell repertoires in cytomegalovirus infection. TCRdb independently ran MiXCR on the reads; one entry per CDR3 protein. The data show hundreds of thousands of distinct CDR3 sequences, around 35% seen once. No cognate antigen is known for these TCRs. Sequenced material: cultured PBMCs, taken from culture after CMV antigen stimulation. Receptors were obtained from a human donor in good health (CMV status not recorded). Some clones in this sample may be carry-over from other donors' samples. Each CDR3 is given with its conserved first and last residue. The order of the fields is V gene, D gene, J gene, clone size, CDR3 protein, CDR3 DNA. The D gene is left open where the match is weak. Only part of the rows carry a size: once, few, many, or a class if the clone is expanded.

V: TRBV4-1
D: TRBD1
J: TRBJ1-5
size: few
CDR3: CASSRTGTENQPQHF
DNA: TGCGCCAGCAGCCGGACCGGGACAGAGAATCAGCCCCAGCATTTT

V: TRBV7-2
D: .
J: TRBJ1-5
size: many
CDR3: CASSLGVARPQHF
DNA: TGTGCCAGCAGCTTAGGAGTTGCCCGGCCCCAGCATTTT

V: TRBV6-1
D: TRBD1
J: TRBJ2-4
size: few
CDR3: CASSQFRGQISKNIQYF
DNA: TGTGCCAGCAGCCAGTTCAGGGGGCAGATTTCCAAAAACATTCAGTACTTC

V: TRBV2
D: .
J: TRBJ2-7
size: .
CDR3: CASRGAATYEQYF
DNA: TGTGCGAGCCGCGGGGCGGCGACCTACGAGCAGTACTTC

V: TRBV7-2
D: .
J: TRBJ2-7
size: many
CDR3: CASSTAGGPYEQYF
DNA: TGTGCCAGCAGCACCGCAGGGGGGCCCTACGAGCAGTACTTC

V: TRBV30
D: .
J: TRBJ1-6
size: .
CDR3: CAWSPSGRTYNSPLHF
DNA: TGTGCCTGGAGTCCCTCTGGACGGACTTATAATTCACCCCTCCACTTT

V: TRBV27
D: TRBD2
J: TRBJ2-3
size: .
CDR3: CASSPARGASDTQYF
DNA: TGTGCCAGCAGCCCGGCGCGGGGGGCGTCAGATACGCAGTATTTT

V: TRBV5-6
D: .
J: TRBJ1-1
size: .
CDR3: CASSLQTPTTSLNTEAFF
DNA: TGTGCCAGCAGCTTGCAAACCCCTACCACTTCCTTGAACACTGAAGCTTTCTTT

V: TRBV27
D: .
J: TRBJ1-2
size: .
CDR3: CATRGYTF
DNA: TGTGCCACCCGGGGCTACACCTTC

V: TRBV7-6
D: TRBD1
J: TRBJ2-5
size: many
CDR3: CASSTTTGSYETQYF
DNA: TGTGCCAGCAGCACCACGACAGGGTCCTATGAGACCCAGTACTTC

V: TRBV11-2
D: .
J: TRBJ2-5
size: .
CDR3: CASSLAQPQETQYF
DNA: TGTGCCAGCAGCTTGGCGCAGCCTCAAGAGACCCAGTACTTC

V: TRBV19
D: TRBD2
J: TRBJ2-2
size: .
CDR3: CASSPPPGLAGNTGELFF
DNA: TGTGCCAGTAGTCCTCCCCCTGGACTAGCGGGAAACACCGGGGAGCTGTTTTTT

V: TRBV12-3/TRBV12-4
D: .
J: TRBJ2-1
size: few
CDR3: CASSFRGTIYNEQFF
DNA: TGTGCCAGCAGTTTTCGGGGGACCATCTACAATGAGCAGTTCTTC

V: TRBV6-1
D: .
J: TRBJ1-2
size: few
CDR3: CASSSSWDNYGYTF
DNA: TGTGCCAGCAGCTCAAGTTGGGACAACTATGGCTACACCTTC

V: TRBV7-2
D: .
J: TRBJ2-3
size: many
CDR3: CASIPTRTDTQYF
DNA: TGTGCCAGCATCCCTACCCGCACAGATACGCAGTATTTT

V: TRBV5-4
D: TRBD2
J: TRBJ2-2
size: .
CDR3: CASSLDLAGATGELFF
DNA: TGTGCCAGCAGCTTGGATCTAGCGGGGGCCACCGGGGAGCTGTTTTTT

V: TRBV7-2
D: TRBD1
J: TRBJ1-5
size: many
CDR3: CASRYTGVNQPQHF
DNA: TGTGCCAGCAGATACACAGGGGTCAATCAGCCCCAGCATTTT

V: TRBV10-3
D: TRBD1
J: TRBJ1-6
size: .
CDR3: CAISQGALNSPLHF
DNA: TGTGCCATCAGTCAGGGGGCGCTTAATTCACCCCTCCACTTT

V: TRBV6-2/TRBV6-3
D: TRBD2
J: TRBJ2-5
size: .
CDR3: CASSRTRTQETQYF
DNA: TGTGCCAGCAGCCGGACTAGAACCCAAGAGACCCAGTACTTC

V: TRBV7-6
D: TRBD2
J: TRBJ2-2
size: many
CDR3: CASRRSGGTGELFF
DNA: TGTGCCAGCAGGCGTAGCGGGGGTACCGGGGAGCTGTTTTTT

V: TRBV7-2
D: .
J: TRBJ2-7
size: .
CDR3: CASSSPINYEQYF
DNA: TGTGCCAGCAGCAGCCCCATTAACTACGAGCAGTACTTC

V: TRBV30
D: TRBD2
J: TRBJ2-1
size: .
CDR3: CAWSVRLAGGNEQFF
DNA: TGTGCCTGGAGTGTACGCCTAGCGGGAGGCAATGAGCAGTTCTTC

V: TRBV12-3/TRBV12-4
D: .
J: TRBJ2-7
size: few
CDR3: CASSLGVSYPQYF
DNA: TGTGCCAGCAGTTTAGGGGTTTCGTATCCGCAGTACTTC

V: TRBV20-1
D: TRBD1
J: TRBJ1-4
size: .
CDR3: CSARPLVPGTGNEKLFF
DNA: TGCAGTGCTAGACCCCTCGTCCCAGGGACAGGAAATGAAAAACTGTTTTTT

V: TRBV7-6
D: .
J: TRBJ1-2
size: few
CDR3: CASSLELTGGGYTF
DNA: TGTGCCAGCAGCTTAGAACTGACAGGAGGAGGCTACACCTTC

V: TRBV29-1
D: .
J: TRBJ2-1
size: .
CDR3: CSVADFRGEQFF
DNA: TGCAGCGTTGCGGATTTCCGGGGAGAGCAGTTCTTC

V: TRBV27
D: TRBD2
J: TRBJ2-7
size: .
CDR3: CASSWSGGTREQYF
DNA: TGTGCCAGCAGTTGGAGCGGGGGGACGAGGGAGCAGTACTTC

V: TRBV6-1
D: .
J: TRBJ1-1
size: .
CDR3: CASKYAGGKDTEAFF
DNA: TGTGCCAGCAAGTATGCGGGGGGTAAAGACACTGAAGCTTTCTTT

V: TRBV7-9
D: .
J: TRBJ1-2
size: many
CDR3: CASSLVRGNGGYTF
DNA: TGTGCCAGCAGCTTAGTCAGAGGGAATGGAGGCTACACCTTC

V: TRBV7-2
D: TRBD2
J: TRBJ2-7
size: many
CDR3: CASSFELAGYWEQYF
DNA: TGTGCCAGCAGCTTTGAACTAGCGGGGTACTGGGAGCAGTACTTC

V: TRBV7-4
D: .
J: TRBJ1-2
size: .
CDR3: CASSEWGYTF
DNA: TGTGCCAGCAGCGAGTGGGGCTACACCTTC

V: TRBV6-2/TRBV6-3
D: .
J: TRBJ1-6
size: .
CDR3: CASSEDGSYNSPLHF
DNA: TGTGCCAGCAGTGAAGATGGCAGTTATAATTCACCCCTCCACTTT

V: TRBV6-6
D: .
J: TRBJ2-5
size: .
CDR3: CASSYPAEKETQYF
DNA: TGTGCCAGCAGTTACCCGGCGGAGAAGGAGACCCAGTACTTC

V: TRBV12-3/TRBV12-4
D: .
J: TRBJ2-7
size: few
CDR3: CASTIEGLKEASHEQYF
DNA: TGTGCCAGCACCATCGAAGGGTTGAAGGAAGCGTCCCACGAGCAGTACTTC

V: TRBV5-1
D: .
J: TRBJ2-5
size: .
CDR3: CASSLGLGGGETQYF
DNA: TGCGCCAGCAGCTTGGGACTAGGAGGAGGGGAGACCCAGTACTTC

V: TRBV28
D: .
J: TRBJ2-3
size: .
CDR3: CASSLGSWGGSGDTQYF
DNA: TGTGCCAGCAGTTTAGGATCCTGGGGCGGCTCGGGAGATACGCAGTATTTT

V: TRBV7-2
D: .
J: TRBJ2-3
size: many
CDR3: CASSLSGVTDTQYF
DNA: TGTGCCAGCAGCTTAAGTGGGGTCACAGATACGCAGTATTTT

V: TRBV7-2
D: TRBD2
J: TRBJ2-3
size: .
CDR3: CASSLAGRATDTQYF
DNA: TGTGCCAGCAGCTTAGCCGGGAGGGCGACAGATACGCAGTATTTT

V: TRBV28
D: .
J: TRBJ2-7
size: few
CDR3: CASTPPGIRYEQYF
DNA: TGTGCCAGCACCCCCCCGGGTATCCGGTACGAGCAGTACTTC

V: TRBV20-1
D: .
J: TRBJ2-7
size: .
CDR3: CSATPPTAPYEQYF
DNA: TGCAGTGCTACCCCCCCGACCGCGCCCTACGAGCAGTACTTC